These 22 T cell receptor beta chains were sequenced from one sample in a study of human T cells and chemical hapten exposure (dated by TCRdb to the early 2020s). The library was generated by RACE. The instrument given in TCRdb is NextSeq 500. Using fastp at Q25 and MiXCR, TCRdb reprocessed the public reads and kept productive beta chains. Every distinct CDR3 protein forms one entry, paired with its most common genes and DNA. Counted in this sample were tens of thousands of distinct CDR3 sequences; roughly a tenth of them appeared once. The ten largest clones take up 11% to 15% of the sample. The time point tag for this specimen amounts to: pre-sensitization, week 0. The treatment or condition label here, explained by the study, means: therapeutic diphenylcyclopropenone sensitization with weekly scalp DPC. Sample: whole blood, taken in connection with sensitization to the hapten diphenylcyclopropenone (DPC). The receptors were sampled from a woman in her thirties or forties with alopecia areata. Some clones in this sample may be carry-over from other donors' samples.

This clonotype was observed many times. The chain links TRBV9 to TRBJ2-3; 10 bases fit TRBD2. The CDR3 runs 15 residues. Looked up from germline, CDR1 is SGDLS and CDR2 is YYNGEE. Losses at the gene ends were 3 bases for V and 5 bases for J; bases not matched to a gene: 6. The CDR3 loop is CASSGGTSAGDTQYF. The CDR3 coding sequence is TGTGCCAGCAGCGGAGGGACTAGCGCGGGAGATACGCAGTATTTT.

This clonotype was observed a few times. The chain couples TRBV5-1 to TRBJ2-3; D gene ambiguous. V dropped 6 bases and J dropped 2 bases, with 10 bases sitting between them. This CDR3 is 13 amino acids long. CDR1 and CDR2 (germline): SGHRS, YFSETQ. As DNA, the CDR3 is TGCGCCAGCACCCAGGCATCCACAGATACGCAGTATTTT. Translation gives CASTQASTDTQYF.

This clonotype was observed at least ten times. The chain combines TRBV12-3 or TRBV12-4 with TRBJ2-5; D is undetermined. Trimming shortened V by 2 bases and J by 7 bases, and 11 bases separated the two germline ends. The CDR3 consists of 13 residues. The CDR3 here is CASSLKGMGTQYF. Written as DNA, the CDR3 is TGTGCCAGCAGTTTAAAGGGTATGGGGACCCAGTACTTC.

This clonotype came up many times. The chain employs TRBV6-5 and TRBJ2-7, with 7 positions matching TRBD2. Germline V gives CDR1 MNHEY, CDR2 SVGAGI. V trimming: 5 bases; J trimming: 0 bases; junction bases outside the gene matches: 10. The CDR3 has 16 amino acids. The CDR3 here is CASSRLAQLSSYEQYF. The CDR3 DNA follows: TGTGCCAGCAGTCGACTAGCCCAGCTTAGCTCCTACGAGCAGTACTTC.

The chain couples TRBV7-6 to TRBJ2-7; D is uncertain. The CDR3 runs to 13 residues. The germline V and J ends were trimmed by 5 bases and 6 bases, with 14 bases remaining between them. The germline V gene encodes CDR1 SGHVS and CDR2 FNYEAQ. CDR3 sequence: CASSQSWPSEQYF. CDR3 sequence (DNA): TGTGCCAGCAGCCAATCCTGGCCCAGCGAGCAGTACTTC.

On this clonotype: One junction end disagrees with the germline gene, perhaps due to a read error. J is TRBJ2-5 and V is TRBV7-9, with D possibly matching TRBD2 (5 bases). From germline, CDR1 is SEHNR and CDR2 FQNEAQ (reference sequence). CDR3 length equals 12 residues. CDR3 residues: CASRPTGETRYF. CDR3 nucleotides: TGTGCCAGCAGACCTACTGGGGAGACCCGGTACTTC.

The table lists this clonotype with many counts. The genes are TRBV12-3 or TRBV12-4 and TRBJ2-5; D perhaps matches TRBD1 (6 bases). The CDR3 consists of 13 residues. Trimming pared 5 bases from V and 2 bases from J, leaving 9 bases between. The CDR3 sequence: CASSPGQQETQYF. CDR3 in DNA: TGTGCCAGCAGTCCGGGACAACAAGAGACCCAGTACTTC.

This clonotype came up a few times. The rearrangement uses TRBV9 and TRBJ2-2; D not certain. Germline lookup yields CDR1 SGDLS and CDR2 YYNGEE. Trimming cost V 0 bases and J 1 base, with 4 bases left between them. The CDR3 runs 14 residues. The CDR3 protein is CASSVVGNTGELFF. The CDR3 DNA reads TGTGCCAGCAGCGTAGTGGGGAACACCGGGGAGCTGTTTTTT.

This chain uses TRBV7-9 with TRBJ2-7; no definite D call. The CDR3 runs 15 residues. V gave up 0 bases and J gave up 0 bases, with 9 bases separating them. Germline loops: CDR1 SEHNR, CDR2 FQNEAQ (reference sequence). The CDR3 is CASSLAPTISYEQYF. CDR3 coding DNA: TGTGCCAGCAGCTTAGCCCCCACTATCTCCTACGAGCAGTACTTC.

This clonotype came up many times. The chain joins TRBV19 to TRBJ2-4, with D possibly being TRBD2 (6 bases). V lost 3 bases and J lost 9, with 15 bases in between. CDR1 is LNHDA, CDR2 SQIVND, per germline (reference sequence). CDR3 size: 14 residues. DNA of the CDR3: TGTGCCAGTAGTATTATTCGGCAGGGAGGCATTCAGTACTTC. Translation gives CASSIIRQGGIQYF.

CDR3 in DNA: TGTGCCAGCAGCCCCGGGACTAGCGGGGGGGTCGCAGGGACAGATACGCAGTATTTT. Translating gives CASSPGTSGGVAGTDTQYF. The J gene is TRBJ2-3, the V gene TRBV27, with TRBD2 identical over 16 bases. Germline V gene data show CDR1 as MNHEY and CDR2 as SMNVEV (reference sequence). With 6 bases clipped from V and 3 bases from J, the junction kept 12 bases outside the gene matches. This CDR3 comprises 19 residues.

This clonotype was seen only once. Being one base from a much bigger clone, this may be a read error. The chain carries TRBV24-1 and TRBJ2-1; D perhaps matches TRBD1 (5 bases). The DNA end is more similar to TRBJ2-7, so the J call may be wrong. Per the germline V gene, CDR1 is KGHDR and CDR2 is SFDVKD. The CDR3 length is 12 residues. CDR3 bases: TGTGCCACCAGTCTTTGGGGCAATGAGCAGTACTTC. Protein sequence: CATSLWGNEQYF.

The table lists this clonotype with a few counts. A read error may account for a junction end that differs from germline. The chain couples TRBV10-3 to TRBJ2-6; 11 bases map to TRBD1. Germline CDR1 ENHRY, CDR2 SYGVKD. This CDR3 has 17 residues. Written as DNA, the CDR3 is TGTGCCATCAGTCCGGGACAGGGGGACACTGGGGCCAACGTCCTGACTTTT. Translating gives CAISPGQGDTGANVLTF.

This clonotype was counted many times. The gene calls are TRBV9 and TRBJ1-2; D is unclear. Trimming removed 0 bases from V and 0 bases from J, with 9 bases in between. Germline values: CDR1 SGDLS, CDR2 YYNGEE. The CDR3 runs 15 residues. In DNA, the CDR3 is TGTGCCAGCAGCGTAGGAGGACTATCTAACTATGGCTACACCTTC. It encodes CASSVGGLSNYGYTF.

V is TRBV30 and J is TRBJ1-1, with 7 positions matching TRBD1. CDR1 and CDR2 from the germline V gene are GTSNPN and SVGIG (reference sequence). The CDR3 extends over 12 amino acids. V lost 5 bases, J lost 0 bases, and 0 bases stayed unmatched. DNA of the CDR3: TGTGCCTGGGACAGGGTGAACACTGAAGCTTTCTTT. This sequence encodes CAWDRVNTEAFF.

This clonotype occurred many times. The chain joins TRBV29-1 to TRBJ2-2; 7 bases line up with TRBD1. This CDR3 spans 19 amino acids. Germline V CDR1 and CDR2: SQVTM, ANQGSEA. V lost 7 bases to trimming and J lost 0 bases; unmatched junction nucleotides: 20. The CDR3 protein is CSASDRIGGQHSNTGELFF. CDR3 nucleotides: TGCAGCGCATCTGACAGAATAGGGGGCCAACATTCGAACACCGGGGAGCTGTTTTTT.

This clonotype was seen ten or more times. The V gene is TRBV12-3 or TRBV12-4, the J gene TRBJ1-3; TRBD1 might be the D (5 bases). The CDR3 has 13 amino acids. The ends were cut back, 8 bases at V and 0 bases at J, with 8 bases in the middle. The CDR3, as DNA: TGTGCCAGCGGGGCCCTCTCTGGAAACACCATATATTTT. The encoded protein is CASGALSGNTIYF.

This clonotype has ten or more counts. The genes are TRBV9 and TRBJ1-5; TRBD1 might be the D (6 bases). The V end lost 1 base, the J end lost 0 bases, and 11 bases lay between the germline ends. There are 16 residues in the CDR3. CDR1 and CDR2 from the germline V gene are SGDLS and YYNGEE. The CDR3 protein is CASSVRDTNSNQPQHF. Written as DNA, the CDR3 is TGTGCCAGCAGCGTAAGGGACACCAATAGCAATCAGCCCCAGCATTTT. The full variable domain, in which reference TRBV9 and TRBJ1-5 provide the parts outside the CDR3, is DSGVTQTPKHLITATGQRVTLRCSPRSGDLSVYWYQQSLDQGLQFLIQYYNGEERAKGNILERFSAQQFPDLHSELNLSSLELGDSALYFCASSVRDTNSNQPQHFGDGTRLSIL.

This clonotype was detected many times. The gene calls are TRBV2 and TRBJ2-1; 8 bases align to TRBD2. Germline CDR1 reads SNHLY; CDR2 reads FYNNEI. This CDR3 spans 14 amino acids. The V segment lost 6 bases and the J segment 5 bases; nucleotides outside the gene matches: 6. The CDR3 sequence: CASSGGADHNEQFF. The CDR3 coding sequence is TGTGCCAGCAGCGGGGGGGCTGACCACAATGAGCAGTTCTTC. The full variable domain, in which reference TRBV2 and TRBJ2-1 provide the parts outside the CDR3, is EPEVTQTPSHQVTQMGQEVILRCVPISNHLYFYWYRQILGQKVEFLVSFYNNEISEKSEIFDDQFSVERPDGSNFTLKIRSTKLEDSAMYFCASSGGADHNEQFFGPGTRLTVL.

This clonotype turned up a few times. Written as DNA, the CDR3 is TGTGCCAGCTCACCTACGGGGGTTCTAGAGACCCAGTACTTC. It codes for CASSPTGVLETQYF. The genes are TRBV18 and TRBJ2-5; D might be TRBD2 (6 bases). With 3 bases removed from V and 4 bases from J, the gap between germline ends came to 12 bases. Germline CDR1 reads KGHSH; CDR2 reads LQKENI. This CDR3 has 14 residues.

The chain links TRBV20-1 to TRBJ2-1, with TRBD2 matching 10 bases. The V segment lost 7 bases and the J segment 1 base; nucleotides outside the gene matches: 7. The CDR3 loop spans 15 amino acids. Germline CDR1 is DFQATT and CDR2 is SNEGSKA (reference sequence). The CDR3, as DNA: TGCAGTGAGAGCGGGGGGGCATTGTCCTACAATGAGCAGTTCTTC. It translates to CSESGGALSYNEQFF.

This chain uses TRBV12-3 or TRBV12-4 with TRBJ1-2; unclear D gene. V was clipped by 5 bases and J by 3 bases, with 13 bases between them. The CDR3 sequence is 14 residues long. In DNA, the CDR3 is TGTGCCAGCAGTACTTTACAGCGTTACTATGGCTACACCTTC. It translates to CASSTLQRYYGYTF.